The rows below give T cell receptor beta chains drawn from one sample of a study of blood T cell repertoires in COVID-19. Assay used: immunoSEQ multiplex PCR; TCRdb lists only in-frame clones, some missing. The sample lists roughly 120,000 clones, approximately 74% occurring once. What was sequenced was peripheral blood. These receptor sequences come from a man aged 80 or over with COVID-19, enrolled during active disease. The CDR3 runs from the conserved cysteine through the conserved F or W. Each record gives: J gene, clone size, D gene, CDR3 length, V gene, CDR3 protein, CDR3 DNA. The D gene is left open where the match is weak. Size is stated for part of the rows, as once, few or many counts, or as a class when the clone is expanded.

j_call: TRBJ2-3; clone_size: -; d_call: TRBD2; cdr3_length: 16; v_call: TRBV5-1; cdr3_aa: CASSLANSGGTDTQYF; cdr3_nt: TGCGCCAGCAGCTTGGCCAACAGCGGGGGCACAGATACGCAGTATTTT
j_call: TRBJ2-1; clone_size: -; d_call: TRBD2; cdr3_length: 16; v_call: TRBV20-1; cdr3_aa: CSASTLAGAHYNEQFF; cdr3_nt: TGCAGTGCTAGTACACTAGCGGGAGCCCACTACAATGAGCAGTTCTTC
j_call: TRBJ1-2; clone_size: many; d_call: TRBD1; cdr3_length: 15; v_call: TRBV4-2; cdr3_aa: CASSQESGQGLGYTF; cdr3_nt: TGTGCCAGCAGCCAAGAGTCCGGACAGGGGTTAGGCTACACCTTC
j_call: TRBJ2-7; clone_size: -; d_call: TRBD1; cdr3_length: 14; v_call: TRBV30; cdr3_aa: CAWSVGTVNYEQYF; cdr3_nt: TGTGCCTGGAGTGTTGGGACAGTGAACTACGAGCAGTACTTC
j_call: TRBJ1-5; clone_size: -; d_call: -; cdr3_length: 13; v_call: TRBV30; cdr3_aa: CAWEQGGNQPQHF; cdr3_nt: TGTGCCTGGGAACAGGGAGGCAATCAGCCCCAGCATTTT
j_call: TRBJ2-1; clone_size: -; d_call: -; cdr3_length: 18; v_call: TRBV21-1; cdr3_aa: CASSSPNSGIGSYNEQFF; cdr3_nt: TGTGCCAGCAGCAGCCCCAATAGCGGGATTGGCTCCTACAATGAGCAGTTCTTC
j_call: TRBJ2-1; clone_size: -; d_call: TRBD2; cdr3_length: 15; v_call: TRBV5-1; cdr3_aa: CASSRTSGSYNEQFF; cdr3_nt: TGCGCCAGCAGCCGCACTAGCGGGAGCTACAATGAGCAGTTCTTC
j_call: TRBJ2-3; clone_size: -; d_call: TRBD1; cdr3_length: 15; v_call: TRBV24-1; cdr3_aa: CATSDPGTGTDTQYF; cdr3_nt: TGTGCCACCAGTGATCCCGGGACAGGTACAGATACGCAGTATTTT
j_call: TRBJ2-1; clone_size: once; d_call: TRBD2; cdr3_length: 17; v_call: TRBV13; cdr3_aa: CASSLFRLADSYNEQFF; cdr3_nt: TGTGCCAGCAGCTTATTCCGACTAGCGGATTCCTACAATGAGCAGTTCTTC
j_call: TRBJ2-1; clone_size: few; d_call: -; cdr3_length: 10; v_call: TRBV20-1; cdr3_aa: CSAKERWQFF; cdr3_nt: TGCAGTGCTAAAGAGCGGTGGCAGTTCTTC
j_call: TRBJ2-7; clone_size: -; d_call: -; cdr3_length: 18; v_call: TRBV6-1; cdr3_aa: CASSAPSFGSDGTYEQYF; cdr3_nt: TGTGCCAGCAGTGCCCCCTCGTTCGGTTCCGACGGGACCTACGAGCAGTACTTC
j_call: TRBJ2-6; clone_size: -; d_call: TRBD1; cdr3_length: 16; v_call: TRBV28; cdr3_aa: CASSLNRGTGANVLTF; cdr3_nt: TGTGCCAGCAGTTTAAACAGGGGCACTGGGGCCAACGTCCTGACTTTC
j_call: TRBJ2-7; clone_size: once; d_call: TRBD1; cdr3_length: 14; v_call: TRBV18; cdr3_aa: CASSLDRVSYEQYF; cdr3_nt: TGTGCCAGCTCACTTGACAGGGTATCCTACGAGCAGTACTTC
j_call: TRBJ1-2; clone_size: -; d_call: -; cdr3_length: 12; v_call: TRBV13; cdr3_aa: CASSLAFGGYTF; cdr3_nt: TGTGCCAGCAGCTTAGCCTTCGGGGGCTACACCTTC
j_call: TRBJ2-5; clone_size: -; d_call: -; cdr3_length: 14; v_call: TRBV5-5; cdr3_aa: CASSPRLTRETQYF; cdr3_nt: TGTGCCAGCAGCCCACGGCTCACGCGGGAGACCCAGTACTTC
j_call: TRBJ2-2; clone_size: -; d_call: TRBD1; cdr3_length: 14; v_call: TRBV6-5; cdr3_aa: CASSGQGTYGELFF; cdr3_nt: TGTGCCAGCAGCGGACAGGGGACTTACGGGGAGCTGTTTTTT
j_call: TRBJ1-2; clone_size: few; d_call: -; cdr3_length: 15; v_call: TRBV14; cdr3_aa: CASSQAPQINYGYTF; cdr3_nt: TGTGCCAGCAGCCAAGCCCCGCAGATAAACTATGGCTACACCTTC
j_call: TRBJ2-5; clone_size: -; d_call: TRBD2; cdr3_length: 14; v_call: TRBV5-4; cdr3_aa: CASSRREGLETQYF; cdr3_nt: TGTGCCAGCAGCCGGCGGGAGGGCCTAGAGACCCAGTACTTC
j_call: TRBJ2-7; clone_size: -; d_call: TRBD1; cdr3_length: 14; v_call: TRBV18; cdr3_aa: CASSPGTGDYEQYF; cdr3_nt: TGTGCCAGCTCACCAGGGACAGGAGACTACGAGCAGTACTTC
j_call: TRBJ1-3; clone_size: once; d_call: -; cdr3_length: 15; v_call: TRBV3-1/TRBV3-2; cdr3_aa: CASSPYAGAGNTIYF; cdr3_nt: TGTGCCAGCAGCCCGTACGCGGGGGCTGGAAACACCATATATTTT
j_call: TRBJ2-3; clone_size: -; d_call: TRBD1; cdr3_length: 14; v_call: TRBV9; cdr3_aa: CASSADRNTDTQYF; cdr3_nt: TGTGCCAGCAGCGCGGACAGGAATACAGATACGCAGTATTTT
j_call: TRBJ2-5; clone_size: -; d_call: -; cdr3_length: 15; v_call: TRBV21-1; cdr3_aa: CASRPGLAGRETQYF; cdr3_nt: TGTGCCAGCAGACCCGGCCTAGCGGGGAGAGAGACCCAGTACTTC
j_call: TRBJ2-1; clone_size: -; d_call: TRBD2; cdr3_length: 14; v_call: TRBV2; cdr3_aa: CASSLAGGNNEQFF; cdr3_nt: TGTGCCAGCAGTCTAGCGGGAGGTAACAATGAGCAGTTCTTC
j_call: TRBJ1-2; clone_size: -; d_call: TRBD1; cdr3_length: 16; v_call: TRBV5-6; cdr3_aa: CASSSGQGVINYGYTF; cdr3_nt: TGTGCCAGCAGCTCTGGACAGGGAGTCATTAACTATGGCTACACCTTC
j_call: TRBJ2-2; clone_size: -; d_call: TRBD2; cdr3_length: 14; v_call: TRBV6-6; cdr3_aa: CASRGLASTGELFF; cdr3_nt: TGTGCCAGCAGGGGACTAGCAAGCACCGGGGAGCTGTTTTTT
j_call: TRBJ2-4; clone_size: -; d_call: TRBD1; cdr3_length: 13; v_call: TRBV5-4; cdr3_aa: CASSSGTEGIQYF; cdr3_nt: TGTGCCAGCAGCTCCGGGACAGAGGGCATTCAGTACTTC
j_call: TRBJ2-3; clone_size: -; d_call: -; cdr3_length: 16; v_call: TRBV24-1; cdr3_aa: CATSDWGEQGTDTQYF; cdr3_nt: TGTGCCACCAGTGATTGGGGGGAGCAGGGCACAGATACGCAGTATTTT
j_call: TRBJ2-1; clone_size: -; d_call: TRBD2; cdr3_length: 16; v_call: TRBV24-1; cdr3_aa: CATSDPSGSKRNEQFF; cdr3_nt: TGTGCCACCAGTGACCCTAGCGGGAGCAAAAGGAATGAGCAGTTCTTC
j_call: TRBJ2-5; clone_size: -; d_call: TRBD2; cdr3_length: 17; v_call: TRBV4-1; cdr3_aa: CASSQDLAGGRQETQYF; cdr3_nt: TGCGCCAGCAGCCAAGATCTAGCGGGAGGACGACAAGAGACCCAGTACTTC